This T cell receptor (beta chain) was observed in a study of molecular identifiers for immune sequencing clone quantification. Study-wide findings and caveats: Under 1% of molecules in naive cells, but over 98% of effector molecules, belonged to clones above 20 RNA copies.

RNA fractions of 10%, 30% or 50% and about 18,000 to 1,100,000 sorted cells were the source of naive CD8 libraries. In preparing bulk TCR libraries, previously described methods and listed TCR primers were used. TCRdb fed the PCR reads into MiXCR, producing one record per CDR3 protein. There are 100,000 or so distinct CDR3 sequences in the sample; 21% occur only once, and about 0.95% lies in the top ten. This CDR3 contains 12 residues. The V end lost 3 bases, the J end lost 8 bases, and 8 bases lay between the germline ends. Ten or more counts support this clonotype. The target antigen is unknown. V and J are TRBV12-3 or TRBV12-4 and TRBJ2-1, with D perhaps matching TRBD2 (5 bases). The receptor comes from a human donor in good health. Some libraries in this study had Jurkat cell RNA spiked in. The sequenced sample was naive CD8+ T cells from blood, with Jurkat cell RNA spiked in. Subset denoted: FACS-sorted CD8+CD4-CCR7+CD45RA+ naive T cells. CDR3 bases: TGTGCCAGCAGTTTCCCCGGGGATGAGCAGTTCTTC. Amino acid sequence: CASSFPGDEQFF.